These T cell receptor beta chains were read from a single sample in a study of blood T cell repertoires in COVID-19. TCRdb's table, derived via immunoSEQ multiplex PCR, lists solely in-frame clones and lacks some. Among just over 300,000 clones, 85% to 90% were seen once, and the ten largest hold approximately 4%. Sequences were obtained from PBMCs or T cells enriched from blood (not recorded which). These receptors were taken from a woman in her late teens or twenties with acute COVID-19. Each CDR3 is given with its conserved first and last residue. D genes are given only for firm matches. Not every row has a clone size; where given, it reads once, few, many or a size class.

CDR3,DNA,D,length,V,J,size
CSVDLFLAGKLQETQYF,TGCAGCGTTGATCTATTCTTAGCGGGAAAACTCCAAGAGACCCAGTACTTC,TRBD2,17,TRBV29-1,TRBJ2-5,NA
CASSSQGSDEKLFF,TGTGCCAGCAGCTCACAGGGGTCTGATGAAAAACTGTTTTTT,TRBD1,14,TRBV7-2,TRBJ1-4,NA
CASSDLGITEAFF,TGTGCCAGCAGTGACCTCGGGATAACTGAAGCTTTCTTT,NA,13,TRBV2,TRBJ1-1,NA
CASSVYHGTSGRASTQYF,TGTGCCAGCAGCGTGTACCACGGGACTAGCGGGAGGGCCAGTACGCAGTATTTT,TRBD2,18,TRBV9,TRBJ2-3,NA
CASSYSSGAGTEAFF,TGTGCCAGCAGTTACTCGAGCGGGGCGGGCACTGAAGCTTTCTTT,NA,15,TRBV6-5,TRBJ1-1,NA
CASSKKGQGKEKLFF,TGTGCCAGCAGCAAAAAGGGACAGGGGAAAGAAAAACTGTTTTTT,NA,15,TRBV21-1,TRBJ1-4,NA
CSVLSLGRGETQYF,TGCAGCGTCCTTAGCCTGGGGAGAGGAGAGACCCAGTACTTC,NA,14,TRBV29-1,TRBJ2-5,NA
CASSYYGTDTQYF,TGTGCCAGCAGTTACTACGGTACAGATACGCAGTATTTT,NA,13,TRBV6-2/TRBV6-3,TRBJ2-3,once
CASSLFAKGANGYTF,TGTGCCAGCAGTTTATTCGCCAAGGGGGCGAACGGCTACACCTTC,TRBD1,15,TRBV28,TRBJ1-2,NA
CASSPKAGKNYGYTF,TGTGCCAGCAGTCCCAAGGCAGGGAAAAACTATGGCTACACCTTC,NA,15,TRBV27,TRBJ1-2,once
CASSPGQGPDTQYF,TGTGCCAGCAGTCCAGGACAGGGCCCAGATACGCAGTATTTT,TRBD1,14,TRBV6-5,TRBJ2-3,once
CASSLEGAVNTEAFF,TGTGCCAGCAGCTTAGAGGGGGCGGTGAACACTGAAGCTTTCTTT,NA,15,TRBV11-2,TRBJ1-1,few
CASSQGLAGRSLTDTQYF,TGTGCCAGCAGCCAAGGTCTAGCGGGAAGGTCCCTTACAGATACGCAGTATTTT,TRBD2,18,TRBV3-1/TRBV3-2,TRBJ2-3,NA
CASKGTDNSPLHF,TGCGCCAGCAAGGGGACAGATAATTCACCCCTCCACTTT,TRBD1,13,TRBV5-1,TRBJ1-6,NA
CSASPDRVGSNQPQHF,TGCAGTGCTAGTCCCGACAGGGTTGGTAGCAATCAGCCCCAGCATTTT,TRBD1,16,TRBV20-1,TRBJ1-5,NA
CASSPGTGLNQPQHF,TGTGCCAGCAGCCCAGGGACAGGCCTCAATCAGCCCCAGCATTTT,TRBD1,15,TRBV5-6,TRBJ1-5,NA
CASPPLGTGNYGYTF,TGTGCCAGCCCCCCTCTAGGGACAGGCAACTATGGCTACACCTTC,TRBD1,15,TRBV2,TRBJ1-2,NA
CASSPRGAGSSGNTIYF,TGTGCCAGTAGTCCAAGAGGTGCGGGGAGCTCTGGAAACACCATATATTTT,NA,17,TRBV19,TRBJ1-3,NA
CASSDPDRGSNQPQHF,TGTGCCAGCAGTGACCCCGACAGGGGAAGCAATCAGCCCCAGCATTTT,TRBD1,16,TRBV6-4,TRBJ1-5,NA
CASSERPPGLYNTGELFF,TGTGCCAGCAGTGAACGCCCCCCAGGGCTGTATAACACCGGGGAGCTGTTTTTT,NA,18,TRBV2,TRBJ2-2,NA
CASSLDGGSSYEQYF,TGTGCCAGCAGCTTAGATGGCGGGAGCTCCTACGAGCAGTACTTC,TRBD2,15,TRBV7-3,TRBJ2-7,NA
CASSLNRENTEAFF,TGTGCCAGCAGCTTAAACCGAGAAAACACTGAAGCTTTCTTT,NA,14,TRBV7-3,TRBJ1-1,NA
CAAGWEGLNEQYF,TGTGCCGCCGGGTGGGAGGGCCTCAACGAGCAGTACTTC,TRBD2,13,TRBV6-5,TRBJ2-7,NA
CASSPAGTRGSNTEAFF,TGTGCCAGCAGCCCCGCCGGGACACGGGGTTCCAACACTGAAGCTTTCTTT,NA,17,TRBV7-2,TRBJ1-1,NA
CASSSGLAGGPHEQFF,TGTGCCAGCAGCTCCGGACTAGCGGGAGGGCCCCATGAGCAGTTCTTC,TRBD2,16,TRBV5-6,TRBJ2-1,NA
CASSMGTGGDGYTF,TGCGCCAGCAGCATGGGGACAGGGGGAGATGGCTACACCTTC,TRBD1,14,TRBV5-1,TRBJ1-2,NA
CASGSGVTGELFF,TGTGCCAGCGGGAGCGGAGTCACCGGGGAGCTGTTTTTT,NA,13,TRBV28,TRBJ2-2,NA
CASSLQGADTQYF,TGCGCCAGCAGCTTACAGGGGGCAGATACGCAGTATTTT,TRBD1,13,TRBV5-1,TRBJ2-3,NA
CASSEGQGGTEAFF,TGTGCCAGCAGTGAAGGGCAGGGAGGCACTGAAGCTTTCTTT,NA,14,TRBV2,TRBJ1-1,once
CASSAWTGGSNEQFF,TGTGCCAGCAGCGCGTGGACAGGAGGGTCAAATGAGCAGTTCTTC,NA,15,TRBV9,TRBJ2-1,NA
CASRDTANTGELFF,TGTGCCAGCCGCGACACGGCGAACACCGGGGAGCTGTTTTTT,NA,14,TRBV27,TRBJ2-2,NA
CASSTRTGGSDTQYF,TGCGCCAGCAGCACCCGGACAGGTGGTTCAGATACGCAGTATTTT,TRBD1,15,TRBV5-1,TRBJ2-3,NA
CAWSVLGGSYEQYF,TGTGCCTGGAGTGTACTCGGCGGGAGCTACGAGCAGTACTTC,TRBD2,14,TRBV30,TRBJ2-7,once
CASSVGREAGTGELFF,TGTGCCAGCAGTGTTGGGCGGGAGGCGGGGACCGGGGAGCTGTTTTTT,TRBD2,16,TRBV2,TRBJ2-2,NA
CASSGGTGEVNEQFF,TGTGCCAGCAGTGGAGGGACAGGTGAGGTCAATGAGCAGTTCTTC,TRBD1,15,TRBV25-1,TRBJ2-1,NA
CASSRRVNTEAFF,TGTGCCAGTTCGCGGCGAGTGAACACTGAAGCTTTCTTT,NA,13,TRBV5-6,TRBJ1-1,NA
CASSEGTVTGNTIYF,TGTGCCAGCAGTGAAGGAACGGTTACTGGAAACACCATATATTTT,NA,15,TRBV6-1,TRBJ1-3,NA
CASSLSGLRGYTF,TGTGCCAGCAGTTTGTCGGGATTGAGGGGCTACACCTTC,NA,13,TRBV28,TRBJ1-2,NA
CASSFDRGAVRETQYF,TGTGCCAGCAGCTTCGACAGGGGGGCAGTTAGAGAGACCCAGTACTTC,TRBD1,16,TRBV5-4,TRBJ2-5,NA
CASSLQVEDEQYF,TGTGCCAGCAGTTTACAGGTTGAAGACGAGCAGTACTTC,NA,13,TRBV12-3/TRBV12-4,TRBJ2-7,NA
CASTGTGRKPQHF,TGTGCCAGCACCGGGACAGGCCGGAAGCCCCAGCATTTT,TRBD1,13,TRBV6-5,TRBJ1-5,NA
CASSLNTADEKLFF,TGCGCCAGCAGCTTAAACACCGCGGATGAAAAACTGTTTTTT,NA,14,TRBV5-1,TRBJ1-4,NA
CASSFGEATNEKLFF,TGCGCCAGCAGCTTCGGGGAAGCAACTAATGAAAAACTGTTTTTT,NA,15,TRBV5-1,TRBJ1-4,NA
CASSPNHRRVNF,TGTGCCAGCAGCCCCAACCACCGGAGGGTCAACTTC,NA,12,TRBV11-2,TRBJ2-5,once
CASSLRTGVGNQPQHF,TGTGCCAGCAGTTTACGGACAGGGGTAGGCAATCAGCCCCAGCATTTT,TRBD1,16,TRBV28,TRBJ1-5,once
CASSKGGTGGAKQPQHF,TGTGCCAGCAGTAAGGGGGGGACAGGGGGCGCAAAGCAGCCCCAGCATTTT,TRBD1,17,TRBV28,TRBJ1-5,NA
CASSLASRGAGDTQYF,TGTGCCAGCAGCTTAGCGTCAAGGGGCGCCGGAGATACGCAGTATTTT,NA,16,TRBV7-8,TRBJ2-3,NA
CASSVSPGGLEGYTF,TGTGCCAGCAGCGTCTCCCCGGGAGGACTTGAGGGCTACACCTTC,NA,15,TRBV9,TRBJ1-2,NA
CASSLAGGGPGELFF,TGTGCTAGCAGCTTAGCGGGAGGAGGTCCCGGGGAGCTGTTTTTT,TRBD2,15,TRBV7-7,TRBJ2-2,NA
CASSSREGRAFF,TGTGCCAGCAGCTCCAGAGAGGGTAGAGCTTTCTTT,NA,12,TRBV9,TRBJ1-1,NA
CASSLKTGTGGRAGNTIYF,TGTGCCAGCAGCCTTAAAACCGGGACAGGTGGCCGCGCTGGAAACACCATATATTTT,TRBD1,19,TRBV11-2,TRBJ1-3,NA
CASRGAGGPGEQYF,TGTGCCAGCAGGGGCGCGGGAGGGCCTGGGGAGCAGTACTTC,TRBD2,14,TRBV28,TRBJ2-7,NA
CASSVTGLNQPQHF,TGTGCCAGCAGTGTAACAGGCTTGAATCAGCCCCAGCATTTT,NA,14,TRBV7-9,TRBJ1-5,few
CASSSELGQALGYTF,TGTGCCAGCAGTTCTGAGCTCGGACAGGCTCTCGGCTACACCTTC,TRBD1,15,TRBV7-9,TRBJ1-2,NA
CARGTGDIYGYTF,TGTGCCAGGGGGACAGGGGATATCTATGGCTACACCTTC,TRBD1,13,TRBV2,TRBJ1-2,NA
CASSGTGYEQYF,TGTGCCAGCAGCGGGACAGGCTACGAGCAGTACTTC,TRBD1,12,TRBV3-1/TRBV3-2,TRBJ2-7,NA
CASSQRKAGWSGELFF,TGTGCCAGCAGCCAGCGGAAAGCGGGATGGTCCGGGGAGCTGTTTTTT,TRBD2,16,TRBV3-1/TRBV3-2,TRBJ2-2,NA
CASRSGESTNEKLFF,TGCGCCAGCAGATCGGGGGAGTCAACTAATGAAAAACTGTTTTTT,NA,15,TRBV5-1,TRBJ1-4,many
CASSFIQAGTGSAEQYF,TGTGCCAGCAGCTTCATTCAGGCGGGGACAGGGTCGGCCGAGCAGTACTTC,TRBD1,17,TRBV7-9,TRBJ2-7,NA
CASSPGQVVGGYTF,TGTGCCAGCTCACCCGGACAGGTTGTGGGTGGCTACACCTTC,TRBD1,14,TRBV18,TRBJ1-2,few